This T cell receptor (beta chain) was captured by sequencing in a study of blood T cell repertoires in COVID-19. Libraries were prepared by immunoSEQ multiplex PCR; TCRdb keeps only in-frame clonotypes and omits some of them. The sample records 80,000 to 90,000 clones, approximately 83% being singletons. The CDR3 contains 16 residues. V trimming: 6 bases; J trimming: 4 bases; junction bases outside the gene matches: 12. From germline, CDR1 is MDHEN and CDR2 SYDVKM. The specimen sequenced was peripheral blood. The chain uses TRBV28 and TRBJ2-5; 9 nucleotides align to TRBD2. The receptor was derived from a woman in her 70s with acute or convalescent COVID-19. In DNA, the CDR3 is TGTGCCAGCAGCCCAGCTCCGACTAGCGGAGTAGAGACCCAGTACTTC. This sequence encodes CASSPAPTSGVETQYF.